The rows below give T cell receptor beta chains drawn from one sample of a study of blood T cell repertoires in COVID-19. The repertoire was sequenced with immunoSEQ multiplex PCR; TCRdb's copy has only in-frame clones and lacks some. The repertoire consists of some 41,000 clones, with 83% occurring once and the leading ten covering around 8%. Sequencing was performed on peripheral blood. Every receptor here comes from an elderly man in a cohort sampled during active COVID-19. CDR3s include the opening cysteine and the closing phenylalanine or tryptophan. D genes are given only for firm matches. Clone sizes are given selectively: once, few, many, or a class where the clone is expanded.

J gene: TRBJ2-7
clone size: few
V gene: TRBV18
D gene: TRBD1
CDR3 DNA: TGTGCCAGCTCACGTGCCGGGACAGGGATCTACGAGCAGTACTTC
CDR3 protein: CASSRAGTGIYEQYF

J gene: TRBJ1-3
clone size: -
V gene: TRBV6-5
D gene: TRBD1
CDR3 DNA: TGTGCCAGCCAGGGGACAGGAAAAGGAAACACCATATATTTT
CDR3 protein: CASQGTGKGNTIYF

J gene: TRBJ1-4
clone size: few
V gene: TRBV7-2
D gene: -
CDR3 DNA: TGTGCCAGCAGCTTAAGGGACGGACAGTTATTTTTT
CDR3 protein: CASSLRDGQLFF

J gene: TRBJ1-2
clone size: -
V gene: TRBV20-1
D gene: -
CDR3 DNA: TGCAGTGGACAGGACGGCCGTGGCTACACCTTC
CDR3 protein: CSGQDGRGYTF

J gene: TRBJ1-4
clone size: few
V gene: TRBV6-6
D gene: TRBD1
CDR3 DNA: TGTGCCAGCAGCAGCGACAGGGACAACGGAAAACTGTTTTTT
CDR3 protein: CASSSDRDNGKLFF

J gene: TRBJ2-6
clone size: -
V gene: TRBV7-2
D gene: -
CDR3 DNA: TGTGCCTCCAATTCGCACGGGTCTGGGGCCAACGTCCTGACTTTC
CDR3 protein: CASNSHGSGANVLTF

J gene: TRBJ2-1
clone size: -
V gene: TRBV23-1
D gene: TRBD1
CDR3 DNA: TGCGCCAGCAGGGATAACAGGGGTTGCGACAATGAGCAGTTCTTC
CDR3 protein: CASRDNRGCDNEQFF

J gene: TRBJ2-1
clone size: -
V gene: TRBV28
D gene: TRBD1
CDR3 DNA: TGCGGGACAGGGGGGTTCAATGAGCAGTTCTTC
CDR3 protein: CGTGGFNEQFF

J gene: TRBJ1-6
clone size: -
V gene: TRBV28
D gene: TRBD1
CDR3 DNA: TGTGCCAGCAGTTACGGGACAGGGACTTCACCCCTCCACTTT
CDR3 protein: CASSYGTGTSPLHF

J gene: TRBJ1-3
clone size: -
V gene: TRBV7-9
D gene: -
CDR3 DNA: TGTGCCAGCAGCTTAAGAGGTTTCTCGGGGAACACCATATATTTT
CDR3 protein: CASSLRGFSGNTIYF

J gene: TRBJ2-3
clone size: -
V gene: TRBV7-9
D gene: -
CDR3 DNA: TGTGCCAGCAGCTCTTACAGGGCAGGGTTCGTCACAGATACGCAGTATTTT
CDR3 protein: CASSSYRAGFVTDTQYF

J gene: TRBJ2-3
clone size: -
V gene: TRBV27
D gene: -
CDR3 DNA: TGTGCCAGCAGTCCCTGGAAGGGAGGCCCAAGGGATACGCAGTATTTT
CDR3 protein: CASSPWKGGPRDTQYF

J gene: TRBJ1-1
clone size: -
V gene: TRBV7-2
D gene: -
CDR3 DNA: TGTGCCAGCAGCTTAGTTTTTTGGAGGGGTGCTGAAGCTTTCTTT
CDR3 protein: CASSLVFWRGAEAFF

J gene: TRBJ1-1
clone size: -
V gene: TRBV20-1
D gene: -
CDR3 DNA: TGCAGTGCTAGTTTGCGGGGGAACACTGAAGCTTTCTTT
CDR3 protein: CSASLRGNTEAFF

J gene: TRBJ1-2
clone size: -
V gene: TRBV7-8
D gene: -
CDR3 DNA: TGTGCCAGCACTCCCAGTCGGGCTAACTATGGCTACACCTTC
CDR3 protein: CASTPSRANYGYTF

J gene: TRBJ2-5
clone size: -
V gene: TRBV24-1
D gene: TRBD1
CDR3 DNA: TGTGCCACCAGTGAGGGGACAGGGGGCCCAGAGACCCAGTACTTC
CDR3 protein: CATSEGTGGPETQYF

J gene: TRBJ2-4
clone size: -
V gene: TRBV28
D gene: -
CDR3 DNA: TGTGCCAGCAGCTTAGACTCCCCCGGCAAAAACATTCAGTACTTC
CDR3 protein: CASSLDSPGKNIQYF

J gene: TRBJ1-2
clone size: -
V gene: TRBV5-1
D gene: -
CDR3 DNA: TGCGCCAGCAGCTTGGGACAGAACTATGGCTACACCTTC
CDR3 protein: CASSLGQNYGYTF

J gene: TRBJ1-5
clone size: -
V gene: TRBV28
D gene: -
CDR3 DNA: TGTGCCAGCAGTCCAGCAGGGGAATTGAATCAGCCCCAGCATTTT
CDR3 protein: CASSPAGELNQPQHF

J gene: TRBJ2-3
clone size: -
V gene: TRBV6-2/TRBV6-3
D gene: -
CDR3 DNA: TGTGCCAGCAGTTACCGGACAGGCACAGATACGCAGTATTTT
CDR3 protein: CASSYRTGTDTQYF